The clone carrying this T cell receptor beta chain was seen a handful of times. V was pared by 5 bases and J by 10 bases, with 15 bases between. Germline CDR1 is MNHEY and CDR2 is SVGAGI. The CDR3 runs 14 residues. These data are taken from a study of OX40 agonist ivuxolimab in advanced cancers. Study-wide context: Every 2 weeks, patients received ivuxolimab intravenously, dosed at 0.01 to 10 mg/kg.

Some clones are missing from TCRdb's copy, which holds only in-frame ones; the method was immunoSEQ multiplex PCR. The table records 100,000 to 150,000 clones, about 93% of them present only once. The genes are TRBV6-5 and TRBJ1-6; the D is unclear. The source is an adult with an advanced solid tumor such as melanoma, head and neck, liver or kidney cancer. Specimen: CD4+ or CD8+ T cells sorted from blood, collected in a trial of the OX40 agonist ivuxolimab. The CDR3, as DNA: TGTGCCAGCAGTCCTGTCTCTTCCTGGTCACCCCTCCACTTT. It codes for CASSPVSSWSPLHF.